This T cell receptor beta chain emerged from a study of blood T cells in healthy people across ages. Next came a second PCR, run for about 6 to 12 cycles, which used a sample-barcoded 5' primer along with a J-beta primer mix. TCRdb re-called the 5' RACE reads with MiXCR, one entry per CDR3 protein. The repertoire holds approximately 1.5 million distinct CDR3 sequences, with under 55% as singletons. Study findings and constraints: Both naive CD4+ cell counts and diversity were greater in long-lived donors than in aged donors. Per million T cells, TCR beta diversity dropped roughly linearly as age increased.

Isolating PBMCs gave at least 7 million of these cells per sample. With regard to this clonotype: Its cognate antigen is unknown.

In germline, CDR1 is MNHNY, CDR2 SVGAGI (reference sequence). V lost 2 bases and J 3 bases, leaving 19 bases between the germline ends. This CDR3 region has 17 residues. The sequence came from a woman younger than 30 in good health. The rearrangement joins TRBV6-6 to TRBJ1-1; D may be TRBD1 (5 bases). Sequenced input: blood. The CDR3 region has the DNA TGTGCCAGCAGTTACGTACCCAGCCGGGGGACTGACACTGAAGCTTTCTTT. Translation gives CASSYVPSRGTDTEAFF.